The next 30 T cell receptor beta chains were all read from a single sample in a study of technical replicates of blood from a few donors. Using immunoSEQ multiplex PCR, the repertoire was profiled, and TCRdb retains in-frame clones only, with some absent. The sample has 65,000 to 95,000 clones, about 97% seen once. Material: T cells isolated from PBMCs. The receptors derive from a human donor in good health.

The chain joins TRBV19 to TRBJ1-1, with D possibly matching TRBD1 (6 bases). The CDR3 extends over 16 amino acids. Germline CDR1 is LNHDA and CDR2 is SQIVND (reference sequence). V was clipped by 6 bases and J by 0 bases, with 17 bases between them. The CDR3 DNA is TGTGCCAGTAGCACACCAGGGGTCTCGATGAACACTGAAGCTTTCTTT. This translates into CASSTPGVSMNTEAFF.

The J gene is TRBJ2-2, the V gene TRBV11-1; D might be TRBD1 (6 bases). Looked up from germline, CDR1 is SGHAT and CDR2 is FQDESV (reference sequence). V was cut by 6 bases and J by 2 bases, with 16 bases left in between. The CDR3 loop spans 16 amino acids. The CDR3 spells CASSSAWTANTGELFF. DNA for the CDR3: TGTGCCAGCAGTTCCGCTTGGACAGCAAACACCGGGGAGCTGTTTTTT.

The chain has TRBV6-5 and TRBJ1-2, with 7 bases matching TRBD1. From germline, CDR1 is MNHEY and CDR2 SVGAGI. This CDR3 spans 16 amino acids. Germline trimming cut 8 bases from V and 2 bases from J; bases unmatched to any gene: 14. In DNA, the CDR3 is TGTGCCAGCGGTTCTGGTCGGGACAGATTAAACTATGGCTACACCTTC. Translation gives CASGSGRDRLNYGYTF.

V usage is TRBV7-2 and J usage is TRBJ2-1; D remains unclear. V shed 0 bases and J shed 5 bases, with 8 bases lying between them. The CDR3 length is 14 residues. CDR1 SGHTA and CDR2 FQGNSA come from the germline V gene. CDR3 protein: CASSLAGYDNEQFF. For the CDR3, the DNA is TGTGCCAGCAGCTTAGCGGGCTACGACAATGAGCAGTTCTTC.

This clone was detected once. This chain connects TRBV11-2 to TRBJ2-7; 9 bases align to TRBD2. The CDR3 loop spans 17 amino acids. The J segment lost 7 bases and the V segment lost 0 bases, leaving 13 bases of the junction unmatched. Per germline, CDR1 SGHAT and CDR2 FQNNGV. In nucleotides, the CDR3 is TGTGCCAGCAGCTTAGATGGGGAGAGCGGGCTAGCGGGGGAGCAGTACTTC. Its translation is CASSLDGESGLAGEQYF.

This clone has just one count. The V gene is TRBV15, the J gene TRBJ2-1; D unresolved. Trimming pared 0 bases from V and 5 bases from J, leaving 8 bases between. The CDR3 has 14 residues. Per the germline V gene, CDR1 is LNHNV and CDR2 is YYDKDF (reference sequence). The CDR3 spells CATSRDRSHNEQFF. The CDR3 nucleotides are TGTGCCACCAGCAGAGATCGGAGTCACAATGAGCAGTTCTTC.

This clone occurred once. The chain joins TRBV20-1 to TRBJ2-7; no firm D call. The ends were cut back, 2 bases at V and 4 bases at J, with 6 bases in the middle. The CDR3 has 11 amino acids. Per the germline V gene, CDR1 is DFQATT and CDR2 is SNEGSKA (reference sequence). The CDR3 loop reads CSARPGYEQYF. CDR3 in DNA: TGCAGTGCTAGACCCGGTTACGAGCAGTACTTC.

The gene calls are TRBV5-1 and TRBJ2-7, with a tentative D call TRBD1 (6 bases). The V gene's germline CDR1 is SGHRS and CDR2 YFSETQ. Trimming stripped 1 base from V and 3 bases from J, with 11 bases between. The CDR3 loop spans 14 amino acids. The CDR3 here is CASSLNREGYEQYF. The CDR3 DNA reads TGCGCCAGCAGCTTGAACAGGGAAGGCTACGAGCAGTACTTC. The whole variable domain, filled in from reference TRBV5-1 and TRBJ2-7, reads KAGVTQTPRYLIKTRGQQVTLSCSPISGHRSVSWYQQTPGQGLQFLFEYFSETQRNKGNFPGRFSGRQFSNSRSEMNVSTLELGDSALYLCASSLNREGYEQYFGPGTRLTVT.

J is TRBJ2-1 and V is TRBV10-1; 11 bases line up with TRBD2. V trimming: 2 bases; J trimming: 7 bases; junction bases outside the gene matches: 4. Germline V gene data show CDR1 as WNHNN and CDR2 as SYGVQD (reference sequence). The length of the CDR3 is 15 residues. The CDR3 DNA sequence: TGCGCCAGCAGTGAGGTAGCGGGAGGGGGGAATGAGCAGTTCTTC. Translated: CASSEVAGGGNEQFF.

For this clone: Other DNA sequences from this sample encode an identical CDR3 as well. The rearrangement links TRBV2 to TRBJ2-7; possibly TRBD1 for D (7 bases). Germline CDR1 reads SNHLY; CDR2 reads FYNNEI. Trimming took 10 bases from V and 5 from J, leaving 15 bases between them. This CDR3 comprises 12 residues. The CDR3 spells CATLRRGDEQYF. CDR3 bases: TGTGCCACCCTACGCAGGGGGGACGAGCAGTACTTC.

V usage is TRBV11-2 and J usage is TRBJ1-2; D may be TRBD1 (6 bases). There are 16 residues in the CDR3. Deletions cut 5 bases from V and 1 base from J, with 17 bases between. Germline V gives CDR1 SGHAT, CDR2 FQNNGV. The CDR3 sequence: CASSQSGQQLNYGYTF. The CDR3 DNA is TGTGCCAGCAGCCAATCAGGACAGCAACTTAACTATGGCTACACCTTC.

This chain connects TRBV6-5 to TRBJ1-1; D is unresolved. V lost 8 bases, J lost 4 bases, and 5 bases lay in between. Germline V CDR1 and CDR2: MNHEY, SVGAGI. The CDR3 length is 10 residues. CDR3 amino acids: CASRGTEAFF. CDR3 bases: TGTGCCAGCCGGGGCACTGAAGCTTTCTTT.

The chain is built from TRBV27 and TRBJ2-7; D may be TRBD1 (5 bases). V lost 1 base to trimming and J lost 0 bases, with 10 bases between them. Germline CDR1 MNHEY, CDR2 SMNVEV (reference sequence). This CDR3 is 15 amino acids long. The CDR3 nucleotides are TGTGCCAGCAGTTTATGGTACAGGTCCTCCTACGAGCAGTACTTC. This gives the protein CASSLWYRSSYEQYF.

The chain recombines TRBV4-2 with TRBJ2-6; the match to TRBD2 covers 7 bases. V lost 4 bases and J lost 1; bases outside the gene matches: 10. The CDR3 is 18 residues long. Germline V gene data show CDR1 as LGHNA and CDR2 as YNFKEQ. CDR3 DNA sequence: TGTGCCAGCAGCCGGACGGGAGGTCCCTCATCTGGGGCCAACGTCCTGACTTTC. Its protein is CASSRTGGPSSGANVLTF.

This clone was detected only once. The chain uses TRBV19 and TRBJ1-1; 9 bases fit TRBD1. Germline CDR1 is LNHDA and CDR2 is SQIVND (reference sequence). The CDR3 contains 15 residues. V gave up 5 bases and J gave up 0 bases; unmatched junction bases: 4. CDR3 protein: CASSVGTGMNTEAFF. Here the CDR3 DNA reads TGTGCCAGTAGTGTTGGGACAGGGATGAACACTGAAGCTTTCTTT. Combining the CDR3 with reference TRBV19 and TRBJ1-1 gives the whole variable domain DGGITQSPKYLFRKEGQNVTLSCEQNLNHDAMYWYRQDPGQGLRLIYYSQIVNDFQKGDIAEGYSVSREKKESFPLTVTSAQKNPTAFYLCASSVGTGMNTEAFFGQGTRLTVV.

The V and J genes are TRBV19 and TRBJ1-2; TRBD1 matches at 8 bases. The length of the CDR3 is 16 residues. V lost 5 bases to trimming and J lost 3 bases; unmatched junction nucleotides: 11. CDR1 is LNHDA and CDR2 is SQIVND in the germline V gene (reference sequence). This CDR3 reads CASSLKWDRLDYGYTF. The CDR3 DNA sequence: TGTGCCAGTAGTCTAAAATGGGACAGGCTTGACTATGGCTACACCTTC.

This chain uses TRBV6-1 with TRBJ1-1; D ambiguous. The germline V gene has CDR1 MNHNS and CDR2 SASEGT. Trimming removed 5 bases at V and 7 bases at J, with 8 bases between. This CDR3 contains 11 residues. This chain's CDR3 is CASSPIVEAFF. The CDR3 DNA reads TGTGCCAGCAGTCCGATAGTTGAAGCTTTCTTT.

The CDR3 reads CASSLGGPYGYTF. Here the CDR3 DNA reads TGTGCCAGCAGCTTAGGGGGGCCCTATGGCTACACCTTC. The chain employs TRBV7-9 and TRBJ1-2; TRBD1 might be the D (6 bases). Looked up from germline, CDR1 is SEHNR and CDR2 is FQNEAQ (reference sequence). V gave up 1 base and J gave up 4 bases, with 7 bases separating them. This CDR3 comprises 13 residues.

The chain is built from TRBV5-5 and TRBJ1-1, with 8 bases matching TRBD1. This CDR3 region has 15 residues. Germline CDR1 reads SGHKS; CDR2 reads YYEKEE (reference sequence). Trimming cost V 4 bases and J 4 bases; bases outside gene matches: 9. Written as DNA, the CDR3 is TGTGCCAGCAGCGCTGGACAGGGTTATTTCACTGAAGCTTTCTTT. It encodes CASSAGQGYFTEAFF.

V usage is TRBV29-1 and J usage is TRBJ1-1, with D perhaps matching TRBD1 (6 bases). CDR1 and CDR2 from the germline V gene are SQVTM and ANQGSEA. The CDR3 loop spans 13 amino acids. Trimming removed 4 bases from V and 5 bases from J, with 14 bases in between. CDR3 region: CSVVQGIATEAFF. The CDR3 nucleotides are TGCAGCGTTGTACAGGGCATAGCGACTGAAGCTTTCTTT.

About this clone itself: One end of the junction varies from germline; a read error may be responsible. The rearrangement joins TRBV15 to TRBJ1-5; D is possibly TRBD1 (5 bases). CDR3 length: 14 amino acids. Looked up from germline, CDR1 is LNHNV and CDR2 is YYDKDF (reference sequence). In DNA, the CDR3 is TGTGCCACCGGCAGGGAGTTTGCATATCAGCCCCAGCATTTT. This gives the protein CATGREFAYQPQHF.

This clone was recorded only once. J is TRBJ2-7 and V is TRBV5-6; 13 bases match TRBD2. Trimming took 5 bases from V and 1 from J; bases not matched to a gene: 12. The CDR3 length is 18 residues. Germline values: CDR1 SGHDT, CDR2 YYEEEE. The CDR3, as DNA: TGTGCCAGCAGTTCCGGGACTAGCGGGAACCGCCCTTCCTACGAGCAGTACTTC. It codes for CASSSGTSGNRPSYEQYF.

V is TRBV9 and J is TRBJ1-5; unclear D gene. The V and J ends lost 9 bases and 9 bases respectively, with 22 bases between them. Germline V CDR1 and CDR2: SGDLS, YYNGEE. CDR3 size: 14 residues. The CDR3 DNA sequence: TGTGCCAAGGATCCCTCGGGCCGGGGATCGCCCCAGCATTTT. Translating it yields CAKDPSGRGSPQHF.

The chain couples TRBV19 to TRBJ2-7; D not certain. CDR1 is LNHDA, CDR2 SQIVND, per germline (reference sequence). Trimming pared 9 bases from V and 6 bases from J, leaving 15 bases between. There are 12 residues in the CDR3. CDR3 sequence: CASLTPRGEQYF. The CDR3 coding sequence is TGTGCCAGCTTGACGCCCCGAGGCGAGCAGTACTTC.

The chain recombines TRBV6-5 with TRBJ2-5; a possible D gene is TRBD2 (6 bases). Trimming removed 6 bases at V and 1 base at J, with 15 bases between. The CDR3 length is 15 residues. The germline V gene has CDR1 MNHEY and CDR2 SVGAGI. The CDR3 nucleotides read TGTGCCAGCAGGCCAATACCGGGACTCCAAGAGACCCAGTACTTC. Residues: CASRPIPGLQETQYF.

The chain joins TRBV30 to TRBJ2-7; 7 bases match TRBD1. CDR1 and CDR2 from the germline V gene are GTSNPN and SVGIG (reference sequence). The CDR3 totals 16 residues. The trim removed 5 bases at V and 6 bases at J, leaving 19 bases unmatched. In DNA, the CDR3 is TGTGCCTGGCACTCAGCAAATTCGGGACAGCAGGGCGAGCAGTACTTC. Protein product: CAWHSANSGQQGEQYF. The complete variable domain, with remaining parts taken from reference TRBV30 and TRBJ2-7, reads SQTIHQWPATLVQPVGSPLSLECTVEGTSNPNLYWYRQAAGRGLQLLFYSVGIGQISSEVPQNLSASRPQDRQFILSSKKLLLSDSGFYLCAWHSANSGQQGEQYFGPGTRLTVT.

The chain carries TRBV7-3 and TRBJ1-1, with TRBD1 as a possible D gene (5 bases). Germline V gene lookup returns CDR1 SGHTA and CDR2 FQGTGA. V shed 2 bases and J shed 2 bases, with 12 bases lying between them. The CDR3 is 15 residues long. The DNA of the CDR3 is TGTGCCAGCAGCTTAGTACGCAGGGAAAACACTGAAGCTTTCTTT. Translated, it gives CASSLVRRENTEAFF.

V gene TRBV10-2 combines with J gene TRBJ1-2; weak D call: TRBD1 (5 bases). The V and J ends lost 3 bases and 8 bases respectively, with 10 bases between them. The CDR3 contains 12 residues. Germline CDR1 WSHSY, CDR2 SAAADI. The CDR3 sequence: CASSDIGGGYTF. The CDR3 DNA follows: TGCGCCAGCAGTGATATCGGGGGAGGCTACACCTTC.

The chain is built from TRBV25-1 and TRBJ1-1, with D possibly matching TRBD1 (5 bases). V dropped 5 bases and J dropped 3 bases, with 7 bases sitting between them. This CDR3 is built from 12 residues. CDR1 is MGHDK and CDR2 is SYGVNS in the germline V gene. CDR3 DNA: TGTGCCAGCAGTTGGGGGGACACTGAAGCTTTCTTT. Its protein product is CASSWGDTEAFF.

The table lists this clone with a count of one. This chain connects TRBV5-4 to TRBJ2-1, with D perhaps matching TRBD1 (5 bases). Germline lookup yields CDR1 SGHNT and CDR2 YYREEE (reference sequence). The CDR3 is 14 amino acids. Trimming took 0 bases from V and 6 from J, leaving 10 bases between them. The CDR3 loop reads CASSLVLRVNEQFF. The CDR3, as DNA: TGTGCCAGCAGCTTGGTTCTCAGGGTCAATGAGCAGTTCTTC.